The text below deals with one TCR beta chain. The data derive from a study of blood T cell repertoires in COVID-19. In the study overall: There were acute and convalescent COVID-19 samples, and they came from the United States, Italy and Spain. Sources were T cells, B-cell-depleted T cells, or PBMCs; the material itself was cDNA or gDNA.

Per the germline V gene, CDR1 is MNHNY and CDR2 is SVGAGI (reference sequence). The CDR3 runs 17 residues. The V end was cut by 5 bases, the J end by 2 bases, with 16 bases between. Authors' methods: For nucleated cells, counts were estimated from reference gene primer amplification. Repertoires were generated with immunoSEQ multiplex PCR, while TCRdb's copy carries only in-frame clones and drops some. V, J and clone size derive from that table, while D and trimming were established from the DNA sequence. Seen here are around 150,000 clones, around 84% observed once, and the top ten hold approximately 1.1%.

V gene TRBV6-6 combines with J gene TRBJ1-6; a possible D gene is TRBD1 (6 bases). This clonotype was sampled from a man aged 40-50 years with acute or convalescent COVID-19. Sequencing was performed on peripheral blood. This CDR3 is CASSRGQRGAYNSPLHF. CDR3 sequence (DNA): TGTGCCAGCAGTCGGGGACAAAGAGGGGCCTATAATTCACCCCTCCACTTT.